This TCR beta chain originates from a study of PD-1 blockade in classical Hodgkin lymphoma. Worth noting for this clone: Its matching antigen is unknown.

Time point specified: cycle 4 day 1 (C4D1), after five to seven weeks of nivolumab. Every patient had relapsed following autologous stem cell transplantation, and cohorts differed in brentuximab vedotin exposure. Germline V gene data show CDR1 as SGHVS and CDR2 as FQNEAQ. V lost 4 bases and J 0 bases, leaving 13 bases between the germline ends. This CDR3 region has 15 residues. Clones were sequenced by immunoSEQ multiplex PCR, and TCRdb holds only the in-frame ones, with some missing. The sample yields about 64,000 clones, roughly nine tenths seen once. Whole-study findings and limits: Complete responders possessed baseline diversity comparable to newly diagnosed patients.

The J gene is TRBJ2-7, the V gene TRBV7-8; D is uncertain. The source material was peripheral blood mononuclear cells (PBMCs), sampled before the fourth cycle of nivolumab. The receptor comes from a human donor with classical Hodgkin lymphoma. The CDR3 nucleotides are TGTGCCAGCAGCTGGGGATATTCCAGCTCCTACGAGCAGTACTTC. Protein sequence: CASSWGYSSSYEQYF.